The 18 T cell receptor beta chains presented below share a single source sample, sequenced in a study of cytomegalovirus exposure and HLA in healthy donors. Using immunoSEQ multiplex PCR, the repertoire was profiled, and TCRdb retains in-frame clones only, with some absent. This table has over 150,000 clones, 85% appearing once. Sequenced material: PBMCs. These receptors originate from a man aged 18 to 29 in good health and CMV-seropositive.

This clone was seen a single time. The chain combines TRBV7-9 with TRBJ2-1; possible D gene TRBD1, 6 bases. V was pared by 4 bases and J by 4 bases, with 17 bases between. This CDR3 contains 16 residues. The V gene's germline CDR1 is SEHNR and CDR2 FQNEAQ (reference sequence). The CDR3 loop is CASSSPSGQVYNEQFF. DNA of the CDR3: TGTGCCAGCAGCTCCCCTTCGGGACAAGTTTACAATGAGCAGTTCTTC.

The V call is TRBV4-1, the J call TRBJ1-2, with TRBD1 as a possible D gene (5 bases). The germline V and J ends were trimmed by 4 bases and 4 bases, with 16 bases remaining between them. CDR1 and CDR2 (germline): MGHRA, YSYEKL. The CDR3 is 15 residues long. In DNA form, the CDR3 reads TGCGCCAGCAGCCCCTTCAACGGGCAGGGCTATGGCTACACCTTC. Translating it yields CASSPFNGQGYGYTF.

The V gene is TRBV30, the J gene TRBJ2-3, with TRBD2 identical over 12 bases. CDR3 length: 15 amino acids. With V trimmed by 2 bases and J by 3 bases, 3 bases remained unmatched. Germline V CDR1 and CDR2: GTSNPN, SVGIG (reference sequence). CDR3 loop: CAWSQTSGSTDTQYF. The CDR3 region has the DNA TGTGCCTGGAGTCAGACTAGCGGGAGTACAGATACGCAGTATTTT.

This clone was counted a single time. This sequence joins TRBV6-5 and TRBJ2-1; weak D call: TRBD1 (6 bases). Per germline, CDR1 MNHEY and CDR2 SVGAGI. V was cut by 1 base and J by 4 bases, with 11 bases left in between. This CDR3 contains 15 residues. The CDR3 coding sequence is TGTGCCAGCAGTTACTTGACAGGTTTTTACAATGAGCAGTTCTTC. It encodes CASSYLTGFYNEQFF.

The chain is built from TRBV28 and TRBJ2-1; 7 bases map to TRBD2. The CDR3 runs to 15 residues. The junction had 10 bases not matched to a gene; V was cut back by 5 bases and J by 6 bases. The germline CDR1 and CDR2 sequences are MDHEN and SYDVKM. Written as DNA, the CDR3 is TGTGCCAGCAGTCCCCGGGGGGTAATCTTCAATGAGCAGTTCTTC. Translated, it gives CASSPRGVIFNEQFF.

The CDR3 sequence is CSVGAGGEAEQYF. The CDR3 DNA reads as TGCAGCGTTGGGGCGGGGGGAGAGGCCGAGCAGTACTTC. The rearrangement links TRBV29-1 to TRBJ2-7; 8 bases are shared with TRBD2. The V gene end was trimmed by 4 bases and the J gene end by 6 bases; junction bases not matched to a gene: 8. The CDR3 sequence is 13 residues long. The germline gives CDR1 SQVTM, CDR2 ANQGSEA.

The count of this clone is one. V is TRBV4-1 and J is TRBJ1-2; weak D call: TRBD1 (6 bases). Trimming removed 1 base from V and 2 bases from J, with 11 bases in between. This CDR3 is 15 amino acids long. The germline gives CDR1 MGHRA, CDR2 YSYEKL. CDR3 in DNA: TGCGCCAGCAGCCAAGCCGGACAGAGAAACTATGGCTACACCTTC. As protein: CASSQAGQRNYGYTF.

This chain joins TRBV5-6 and TRBJ2-5; 8 bases are a match to TRBD1. The CDR3 contains 16 residues. Germline values: CDR1 SGHDT, CDR2 YYEEEE. Trimming cost V 2 bases and J 3 bases; bases outside gene matches: 9. DNA of the CDR3: TGTGCCAGCAGCTTTATACGGGCGACAGGGGAAGAGACCCAGTACTTC. Protein product: CASSFIRATGEETQYF.

The rearrangement links TRBV15 to TRBJ2-1, with 8 bases that match TRBD2. CDR3 length: 16 residues. Germline CDR1 reads LNHNV; CDR2 reads YYDKDF (reference sequence). The junction had 8 bases not matched to a gene; V was cut back by 1 base and J by 6 bases. CDR3 region: CATSRGPAGGINEQFF. The DNA of the CDR3 is TGTGCCACCAGCAGAGGCCCGGCGGGAGGTATCAATGAGCAGTTCTTC.

This chain uses TRBV11-3 with TRBJ2-3; D is unresolved. This CDR3 region has 12 residues. The germline V gene encodes CDR1 SGHNT and CDR2 YENEEA. V lost 0 bases, J lost 6 bases, and 4 bases lay in between. The CDR3 protein is CASSLDGDTQYF. DNA of the CDR3: TGTGCCAGCAGCTTAGACGGGGATACGCAGTATTTT.

This chain uses TRBV30 with TRBJ2-7; D perhaps matches TRBD1 (5 bases). Germline lookup yields CDR1 GTSNPN and CDR2 SVGIG (reference sequence). V shed 2 bases and J shed 0 bases, with 11 bases lying between them. The CDR3 runs 14 residues. Here the CDR3 DNA reads TGTGCCTGGAGTTTCAGGGCCCTCTCCTACGAGCAGTACTTC. Amino acid sequence: CAWSFRALSYEQYF.

This clone was detected a few times. The chain joins TRBV9 to TRBJ1-2; 7 nucleotides match TRBD1. V trimming: 4 bases; J trimming: 0 bases; junction bases outside the gene matches: 9. The length of the CDR3 is 16 residues. Germline CDR1 SGDLS, CDR2 YYNGEE. CDR3 nucleotide sequence: TGTGCCAGCAGCCCAGGACACAGGGGATCTAACTATGGCTACACCTTC. It codes for CASSPGHRGSNYGYTF.

For the CDR3, the DNA is TGTGCCAGCAGCCTCGGGACTAGCGGGAGATCCGGGGCCAACGTCCTGACTTTC. This gives the protein CASSLGTSGRSGANVLTF. The chain couples TRBV28 to TRBJ2-6; 14 positions agree with TRBD2. The CDR3 length is 18 residues. Trimming removed 6 bases from V and 4 bases from J; junction bases left unmatched: 8. Germline assignment: CDR1 MDHEN and CDR2 SYDVKM.

The chain recombines TRBV7-2 with TRBJ2-5, with D perhaps matching TRBD2 (5 bases). V was clipped by 4 bases and J by 3 bases, with 9 bases between them. CDR1 is SGHTA and CDR2 is FQGNSA in the germline V gene. The CDR3 totals 13 residues. CDR3 nucleotide sequence: TGTGCCAGCAGCTCGGCGAGGGAAGAGACCCAGTACTTC. Translated: CASSSAREETQYF.

The chain carries TRBV28 and TRBJ2-5; the D gene is possibly TRBD1 (6 bases). Germline CDR1 and CDR2: MDHEN and SYDVKM. The CDR3 consists of 15 residues. The V gene lost 4 bases and the J gene lost 3 bases, with 15 bases spanning the gap. Here the CDR3 DNA reads TGTGCCAGCAGTTCCGCTGACAGGAGCGAAGAGACCCAGTACTTC. This translates into CASSSADRSEETQYF.

This sequence joins TRBV7-2 and TRBJ2-3; 10 bases align to TRBD2. The length of the CDR3 is 17 residues. V gave up 1 base and J gave up 2 bases; unmatched junction bases: 6. Germline CDR1 SGHTA, CDR2 FQGNSA. The DNA of the CDR3 is TGTGCCAGCAGCTTAGGGCCCCTAGCGGGGGTCACAGATACGCAGTATTTT. It encodes CASSLGPLAGVTDTQYF.

The V call is TRBV29-1, the J call TRBJ2-2, with D unresolved. Trimming left V 4 bases short and J 4 bases short, with 4 bases between. Germline CDR1 SQVTM, CDR2 ANQGSEA. The CDR3 is 11 residues long. The chain's CDR3 is CSVGLTGELFF. The CDR3 DNA reads as TGCAGCGTTGGGCTCACCGGGGAGCTGTTTTTT.

CDR3 loop: CASSSQDSSYNEQFF. CDR3 nucleotide sequence: TGTGCCAGCAGTTCACAGGACAGCTCCTACAATGAGCAGTTCTTC. The rearrangement joins TRBV13 to TRBJ2-1, with D tentatively TRBD1 (6 bases). The germline CDR1 and CDR2 sequences are PRHDT and FYEKMQ (reference sequence). V was shortened by 6 bases and J by 0 bases, with 12 bases between the two germline ends. The CDR3 totals 15 residues.